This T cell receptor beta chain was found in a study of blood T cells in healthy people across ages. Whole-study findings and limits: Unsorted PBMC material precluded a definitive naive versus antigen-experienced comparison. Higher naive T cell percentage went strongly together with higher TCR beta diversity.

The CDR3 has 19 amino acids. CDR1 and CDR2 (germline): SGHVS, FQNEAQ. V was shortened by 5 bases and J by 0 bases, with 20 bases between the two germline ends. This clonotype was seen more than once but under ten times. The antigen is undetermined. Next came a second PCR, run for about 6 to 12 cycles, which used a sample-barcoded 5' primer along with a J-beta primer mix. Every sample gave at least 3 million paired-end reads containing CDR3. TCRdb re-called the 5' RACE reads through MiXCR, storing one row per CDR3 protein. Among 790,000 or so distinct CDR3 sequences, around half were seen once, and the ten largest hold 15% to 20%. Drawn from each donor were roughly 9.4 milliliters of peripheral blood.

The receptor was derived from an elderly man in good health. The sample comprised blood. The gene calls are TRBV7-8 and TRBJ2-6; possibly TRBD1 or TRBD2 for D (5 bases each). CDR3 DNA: TGTGCCAGCAGCCTTCCCTCCCGCAGGGACCCCTCTGGGGCCAACGTCCTGACTTTC. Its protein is CASSLPSRRDPSGANVLTF.